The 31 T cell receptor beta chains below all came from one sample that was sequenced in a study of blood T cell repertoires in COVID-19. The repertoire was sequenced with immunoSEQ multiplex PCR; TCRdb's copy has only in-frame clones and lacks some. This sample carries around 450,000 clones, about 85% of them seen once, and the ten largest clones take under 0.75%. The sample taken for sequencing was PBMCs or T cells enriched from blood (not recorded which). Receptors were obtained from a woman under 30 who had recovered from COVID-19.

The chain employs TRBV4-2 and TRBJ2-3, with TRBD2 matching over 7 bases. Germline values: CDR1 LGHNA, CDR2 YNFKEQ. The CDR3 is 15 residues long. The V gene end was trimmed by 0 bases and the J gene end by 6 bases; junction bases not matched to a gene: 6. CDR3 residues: CASSQDREGRDTQYF. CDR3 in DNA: TGTGCCAGCAGCCAAGATAGGGAGGGGAGGGATACGCAGTATTTT.

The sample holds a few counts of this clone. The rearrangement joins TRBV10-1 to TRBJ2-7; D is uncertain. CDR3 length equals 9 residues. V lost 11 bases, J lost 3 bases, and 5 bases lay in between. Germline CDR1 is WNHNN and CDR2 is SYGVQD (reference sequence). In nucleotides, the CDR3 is TGCGCCTGCTACTACGAGCAGTACTTC. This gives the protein CACYYEQYF.

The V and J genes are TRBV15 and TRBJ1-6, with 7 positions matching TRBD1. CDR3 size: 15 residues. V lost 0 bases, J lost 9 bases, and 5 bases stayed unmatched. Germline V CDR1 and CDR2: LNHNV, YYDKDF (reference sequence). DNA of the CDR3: TGTGCCACCAGCAGAGAGGGGGCAGGGGGTTCACCCCTCCACTTT. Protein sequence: CATSREGAGGSPLHF.

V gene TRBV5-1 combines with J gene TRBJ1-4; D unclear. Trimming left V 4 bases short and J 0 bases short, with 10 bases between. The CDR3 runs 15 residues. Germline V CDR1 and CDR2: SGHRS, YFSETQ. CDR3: CASSLRETTNEKLFF. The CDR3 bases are TGCGCCAGCAGCCTACGGGAGACAACTAATGAAAAACTGTTTTTT. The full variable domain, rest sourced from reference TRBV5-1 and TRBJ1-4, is KAGVTQTPRYLIKTRGQQVTLSCSPISGHRSVSWYQQTPGQGLQFLFEYFSETQRNKGNFPGRFSGRQFSNSRSEMNVSTLELGDSALYLCASSLRETTNEKLFFGSGTQLSVL.

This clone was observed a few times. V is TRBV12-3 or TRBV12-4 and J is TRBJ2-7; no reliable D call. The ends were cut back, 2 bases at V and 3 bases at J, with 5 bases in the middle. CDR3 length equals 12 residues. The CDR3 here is CASSLFLYEQYF. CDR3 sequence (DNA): TGTGCCAGCAGTTTATTCCTCTACGAGCAGTACTTC.

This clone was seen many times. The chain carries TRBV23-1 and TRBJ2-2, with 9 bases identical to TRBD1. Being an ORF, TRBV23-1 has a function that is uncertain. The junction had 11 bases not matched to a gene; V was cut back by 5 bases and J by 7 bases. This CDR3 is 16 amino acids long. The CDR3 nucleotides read TGCGCCAGCAGTACCTACAGGGGGCGTGAGAACGGGGAGCTGTTTTTT. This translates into CASSTYRGRENGELFF.

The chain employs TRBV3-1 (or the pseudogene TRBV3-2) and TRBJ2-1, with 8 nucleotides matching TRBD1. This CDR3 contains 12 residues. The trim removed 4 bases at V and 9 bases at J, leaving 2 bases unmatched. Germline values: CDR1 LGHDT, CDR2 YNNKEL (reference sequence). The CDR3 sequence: CASSRQGSEQFF. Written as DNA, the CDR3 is TGTGCCAGCAGCCGACAGGGGAGTGAGCAGTTCTTC.

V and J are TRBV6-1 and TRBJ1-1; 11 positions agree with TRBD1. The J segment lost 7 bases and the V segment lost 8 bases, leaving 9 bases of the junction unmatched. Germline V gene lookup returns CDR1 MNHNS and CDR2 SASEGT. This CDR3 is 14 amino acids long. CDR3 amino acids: CASGTGGTLLEAFF. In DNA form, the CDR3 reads TGTGCCAGCGGGACAGGGGGGACTCTTCTTGAAGCTTTCTTT.

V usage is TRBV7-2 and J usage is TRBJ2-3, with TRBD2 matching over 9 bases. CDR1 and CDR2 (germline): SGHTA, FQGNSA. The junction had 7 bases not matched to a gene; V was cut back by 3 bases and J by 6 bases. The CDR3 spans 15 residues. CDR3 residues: CASSFPGLAYDTQYF. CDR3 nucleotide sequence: TGTGCCAGCAGCTTTCCGGGACTAGCTTACGATACGCAGTATTTT.

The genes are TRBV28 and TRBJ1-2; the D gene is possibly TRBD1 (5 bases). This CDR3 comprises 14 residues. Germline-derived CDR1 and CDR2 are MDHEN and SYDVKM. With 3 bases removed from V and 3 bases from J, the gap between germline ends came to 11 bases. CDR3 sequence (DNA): TGTGCCAGCAGTTTCCAGGGCTGGGACTATGGCTACACCTTC. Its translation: CASSFQGWDYGYTF.

CDR3 sequence: CASSPLRDSNTEAFF. The CDR3 region has the DNA TGTGCCAGCTCACCCCTCAGGGACTCGAACACTGAAGCTTTCTTT. The chain combines TRBV18 with TRBJ1-1; D may be TRBD1 (5 bases). Trimming stripped 3 bases from V and 1 base from J, with 12 bases between. Germline V CDR1 and CDR2: KGHSH, LQKENI. The CDR3 is made up of 15 amino acids.

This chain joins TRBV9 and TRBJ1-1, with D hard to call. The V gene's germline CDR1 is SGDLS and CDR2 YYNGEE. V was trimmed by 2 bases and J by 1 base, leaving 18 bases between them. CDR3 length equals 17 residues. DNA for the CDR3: TGTGCCAGCAGCGTTCCTGCTGACACAAACACGAACACTGAAGCTTTCTTT. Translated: CASSVPADTNTNTEAFF. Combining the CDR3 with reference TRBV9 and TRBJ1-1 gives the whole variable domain DSGVTQTPKHLITATGQRVTLRCSPRSGDLSVYWYQQSLDQGLQFLIQYYNGEERAKGNILERFSAQQFPDLHSELNLSSLELGDSALYFCASSVPADTNTNTEAFFGQGTRLTVV.

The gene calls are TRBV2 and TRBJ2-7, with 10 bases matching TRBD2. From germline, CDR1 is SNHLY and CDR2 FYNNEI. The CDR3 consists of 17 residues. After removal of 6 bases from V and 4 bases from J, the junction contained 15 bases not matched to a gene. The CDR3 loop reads CASRGTSALSPYYEQYF. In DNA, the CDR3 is TGTGCCAGCAGAGGGACTAGCGCACTATCACCCTATTACGAGCAGTACTTC.

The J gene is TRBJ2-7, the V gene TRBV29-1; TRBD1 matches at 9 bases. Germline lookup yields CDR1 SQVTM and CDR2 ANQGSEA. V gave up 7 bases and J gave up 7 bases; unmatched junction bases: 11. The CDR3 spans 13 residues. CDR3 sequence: CSGAGTGRAEQYF. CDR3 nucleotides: TGCAGCGGAGCCGGGACAGGGAGAGCGGAGCAGTACTTC.

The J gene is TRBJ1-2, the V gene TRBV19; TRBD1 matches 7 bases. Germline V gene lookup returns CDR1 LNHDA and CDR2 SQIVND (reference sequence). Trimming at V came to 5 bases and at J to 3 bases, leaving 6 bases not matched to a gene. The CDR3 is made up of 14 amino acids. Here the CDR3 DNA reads TGTGCCAGTAGTGAGGACAGGCAGGACTATGGCTACACCTTC. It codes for CASSEDRQDYGYTF.

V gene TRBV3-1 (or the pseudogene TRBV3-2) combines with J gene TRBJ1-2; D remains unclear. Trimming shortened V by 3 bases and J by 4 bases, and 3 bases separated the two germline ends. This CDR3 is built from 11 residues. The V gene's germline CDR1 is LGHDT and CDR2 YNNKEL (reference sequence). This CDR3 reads CASSHRYGYTF. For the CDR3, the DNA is TGTGCCAGCAGCCACCGCTATGGCTACACCTTC.

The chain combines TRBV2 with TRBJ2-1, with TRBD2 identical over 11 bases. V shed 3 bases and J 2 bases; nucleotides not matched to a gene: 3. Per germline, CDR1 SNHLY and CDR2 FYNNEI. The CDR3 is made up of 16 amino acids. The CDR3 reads CASSDSGGAPYNEQFF. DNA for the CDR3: TGTGCCAGCAGTGATAGCGGGGGGGCCCCCTACAATGAGCAGTTCTTC.

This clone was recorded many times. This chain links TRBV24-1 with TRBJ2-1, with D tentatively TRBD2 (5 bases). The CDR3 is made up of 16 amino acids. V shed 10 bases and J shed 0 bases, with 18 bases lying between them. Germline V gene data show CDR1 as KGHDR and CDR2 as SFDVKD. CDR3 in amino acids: CATSWPSGLSYNEQFF. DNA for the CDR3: TGTGCCACTAGCTGGCCCAGCGGACTCTCCTACAATGAGCAGTTCTTC.

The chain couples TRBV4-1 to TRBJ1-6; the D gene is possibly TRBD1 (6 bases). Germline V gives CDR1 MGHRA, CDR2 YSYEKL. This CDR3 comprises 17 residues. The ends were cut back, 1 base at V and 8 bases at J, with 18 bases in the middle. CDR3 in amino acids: CASSQGPVQGFHSPLHF. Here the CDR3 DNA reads TGCGCCAGCAGCCAAGGGCCTGTACAGGGTTTCCATTCACCCCTCCACTTT.

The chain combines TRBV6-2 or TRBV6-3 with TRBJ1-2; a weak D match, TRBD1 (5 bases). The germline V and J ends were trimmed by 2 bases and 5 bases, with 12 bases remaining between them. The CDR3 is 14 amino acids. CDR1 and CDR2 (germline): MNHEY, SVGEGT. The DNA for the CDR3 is TGTGCCAGCAGTTACCAGGGAATAGGGTATGGCTACACCTTC. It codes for CASSYQGIGYGYTF.

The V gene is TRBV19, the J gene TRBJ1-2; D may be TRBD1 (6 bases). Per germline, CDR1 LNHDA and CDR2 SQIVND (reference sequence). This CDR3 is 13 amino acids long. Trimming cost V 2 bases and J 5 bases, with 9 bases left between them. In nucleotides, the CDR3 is TGTGCCAGTAGTATAAGCGGACAGTATGGCTACACCTTC. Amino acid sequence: CASSISGQYGYTF.

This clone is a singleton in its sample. The CDR3 DNA reads as TGTGCCAGCAGTGCGCCAGGGACAGGGGGTCCTAGGGCCCAGCATTTT. As protein: CASSAPGTGGPRAQHF. The chain employs TRBV6-1 and TRBJ1-5; TRBD1 agrees at 11 bases. Germline V lookup: CDR1 MNHNS, CDR2 SASEGT. This CDR3 has 16 residues. The J segment lost 11 bases and the V segment lost 4 bases, leaving 13 bases of the junction unmatched.

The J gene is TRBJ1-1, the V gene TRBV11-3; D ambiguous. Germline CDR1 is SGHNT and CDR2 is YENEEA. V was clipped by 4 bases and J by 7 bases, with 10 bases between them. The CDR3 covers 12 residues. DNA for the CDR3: TGTGCCAGCAGCTACGGGGAGAATGAAGCTTTCTTT. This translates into CASSYGENEAFF.

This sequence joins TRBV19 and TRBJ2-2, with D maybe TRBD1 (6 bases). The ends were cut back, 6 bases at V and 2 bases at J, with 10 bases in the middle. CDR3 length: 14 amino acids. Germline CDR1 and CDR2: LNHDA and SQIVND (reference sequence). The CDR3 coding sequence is TGTGCCAGTAGCGGGACAATTAACACCGGGGAGCTGTTTTTT. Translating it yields CASSGTINTGELFF.

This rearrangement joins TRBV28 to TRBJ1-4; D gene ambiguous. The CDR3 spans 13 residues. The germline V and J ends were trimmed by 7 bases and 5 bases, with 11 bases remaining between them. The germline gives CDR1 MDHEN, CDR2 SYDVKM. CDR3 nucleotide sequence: TGTGCCAGCATTGAGGGTTCCAATGAAAAACTGTTTTTT. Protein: CASIEGSNEKLFF.

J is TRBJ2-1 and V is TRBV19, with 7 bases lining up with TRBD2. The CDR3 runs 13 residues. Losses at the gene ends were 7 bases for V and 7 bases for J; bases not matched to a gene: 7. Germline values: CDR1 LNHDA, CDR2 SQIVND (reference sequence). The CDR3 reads CASNHGRANEQFF. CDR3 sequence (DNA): TGTGCCAGTAACCATGGGAGGGCGAATGAGCAGTTCTTC.

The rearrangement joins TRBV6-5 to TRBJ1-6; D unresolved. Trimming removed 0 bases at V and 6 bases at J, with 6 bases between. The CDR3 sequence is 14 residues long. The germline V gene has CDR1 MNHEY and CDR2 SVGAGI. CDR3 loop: CASSYSASNSPLHF. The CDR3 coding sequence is TGTGCCAGCAGTTACTCAGCGAGTAATTCACCCCTCCACTTT.

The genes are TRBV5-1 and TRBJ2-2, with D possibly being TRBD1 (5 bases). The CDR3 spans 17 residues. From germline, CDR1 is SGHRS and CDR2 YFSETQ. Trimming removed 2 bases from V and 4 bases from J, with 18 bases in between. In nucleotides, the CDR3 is TGCGCCAGCAGCTTAATTACCGACAGCTCAGGCACCGGGGAGCTGTTTTTT. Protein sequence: CASSLITDSSGTGELFF.

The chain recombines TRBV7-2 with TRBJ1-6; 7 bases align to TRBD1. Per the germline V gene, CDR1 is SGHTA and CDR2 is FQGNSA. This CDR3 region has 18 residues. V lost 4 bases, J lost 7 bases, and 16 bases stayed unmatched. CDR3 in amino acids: CASSSRGRGERLNSPLHF. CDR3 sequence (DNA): TGTGCCAGCAGCTCGAGGGGGCGCGGGGAGAGACTAAATTCACCCCTCCACTTT.

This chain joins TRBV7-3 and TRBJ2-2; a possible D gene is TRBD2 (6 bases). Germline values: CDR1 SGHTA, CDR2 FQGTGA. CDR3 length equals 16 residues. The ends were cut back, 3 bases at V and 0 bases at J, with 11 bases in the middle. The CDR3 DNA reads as TGTGCCAGCAGCTTGCTCGGGACTTCGAACACCGGGGAGCTGTTTTTT. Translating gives CASSLLGTSNTGELFF.

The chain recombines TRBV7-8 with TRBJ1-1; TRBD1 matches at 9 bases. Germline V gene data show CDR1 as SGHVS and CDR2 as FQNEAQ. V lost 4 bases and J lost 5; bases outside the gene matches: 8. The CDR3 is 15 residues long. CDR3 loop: CASSYTGGTGTEAFF. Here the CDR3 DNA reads TGTGCCAGCAGCTACACAGGGGGCACGGGGACTGAAGCTTTCTTT.